This T cell receptor (beta chain) emerged from a study of identical twins. Of note for this clonotype: Antigen: not known.

The ends were cut back, 0 bases at V and 6 bases at J, with 9 bases in the middle. The germline V gene encodes CDR1 SGHRS and CDR2 YFSETQ. This CDR3 region has 14 residues. TCRdb reanalysed the 5' RACE reads using MiXCR and keeps one entry per CDR3 protein. The table has about 460,000 distinct CDR3 sequences, 14% seen once. Whole-study findings and limits: Insertions were reduced in abundant cord blood beta clonotypes but not in memory repertoires. Analyses of zero insertions could, in part, be confounded by invariant MAIT and iNKT cells.

The sample was also reused in another study, on yellow fever vaccine responses in identical twins.

The chain recombines TRBV5-1 with TRBJ2-2, with unresolved D. The receptor comes from a young woman in good health. The material sequenced was CD4+ T cells sorted from blood. CDR3 loop: CASSLAEVAGELFF. The DNA of the CDR3 is TGCGCCAGCAGCTTGGCCGAGGTCGCCGGGGAGCTGTTTTTT.